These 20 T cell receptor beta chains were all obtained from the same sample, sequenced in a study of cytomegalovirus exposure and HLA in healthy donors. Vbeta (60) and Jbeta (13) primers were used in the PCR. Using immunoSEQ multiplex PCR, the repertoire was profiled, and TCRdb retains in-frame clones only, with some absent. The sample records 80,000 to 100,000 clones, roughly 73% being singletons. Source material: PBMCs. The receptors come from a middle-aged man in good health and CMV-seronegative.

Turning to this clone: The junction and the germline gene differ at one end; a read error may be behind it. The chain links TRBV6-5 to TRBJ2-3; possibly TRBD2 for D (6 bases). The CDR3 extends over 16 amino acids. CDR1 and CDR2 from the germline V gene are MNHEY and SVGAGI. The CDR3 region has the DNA TGTGCCAGCAGCTACTCCCCTCCGTGGAGGGCAGATACGCAGTATTTT. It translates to CASSYSPPWRADTQYF.

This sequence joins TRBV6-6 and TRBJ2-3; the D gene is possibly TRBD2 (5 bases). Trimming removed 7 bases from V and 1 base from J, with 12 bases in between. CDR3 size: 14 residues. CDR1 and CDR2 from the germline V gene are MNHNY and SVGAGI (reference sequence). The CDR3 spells CASTQEGGTDTQYF. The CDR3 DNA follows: TGTGCCAGCACCCAAGAGGGAGGCACAGATACGCAGTATTTT.

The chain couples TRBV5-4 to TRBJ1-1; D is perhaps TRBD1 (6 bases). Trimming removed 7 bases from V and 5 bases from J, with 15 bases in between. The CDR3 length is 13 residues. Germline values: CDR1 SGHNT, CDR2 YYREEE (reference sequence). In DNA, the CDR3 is TGTGCCAGCGGGGGGAGGGGGTGGACTGAAGCTTTCTTT. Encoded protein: CASGGRGWTEAFF.

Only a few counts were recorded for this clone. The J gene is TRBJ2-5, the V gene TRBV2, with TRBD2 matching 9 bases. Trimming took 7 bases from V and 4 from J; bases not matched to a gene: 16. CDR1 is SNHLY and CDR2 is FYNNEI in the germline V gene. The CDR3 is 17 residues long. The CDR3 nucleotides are TGTGCCAGCACGTCAGGGCTAGCGGGGCTGCAAGGAGAGACCCAGTACTTC. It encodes CASTSGLAGLQGETQYF.

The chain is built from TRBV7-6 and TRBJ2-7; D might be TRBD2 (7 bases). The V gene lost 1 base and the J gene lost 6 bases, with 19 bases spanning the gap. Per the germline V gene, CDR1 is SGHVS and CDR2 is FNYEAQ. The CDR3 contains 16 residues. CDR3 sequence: CASSLGGGRPLSEQYF. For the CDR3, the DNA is TGTGCCAGCAGCTTAGGGGGGGGGCGGCCCCTCTCCGAGCAGTACTTC.

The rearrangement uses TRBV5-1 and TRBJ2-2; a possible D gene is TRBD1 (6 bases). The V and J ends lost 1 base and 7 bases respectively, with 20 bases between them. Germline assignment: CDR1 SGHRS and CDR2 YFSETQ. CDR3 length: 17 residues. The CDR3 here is CASSLNRPSGQLGELFF. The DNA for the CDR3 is TGCGCCAGCAGCTTGAATCGACCCTCGGGACAACTCGGGGAGCTGTTTTTT.

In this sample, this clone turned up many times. The CDR3 region is CASSLDQAVNSPLHF. The CDR3 DNA follows: TGCGCCAGCAGCCTGGATCAGGCCGTTAATTCACCCCTCCACTTT. The J gene is TRBJ1-6, the V gene TRBV5-1, with D hard to call. From germline, CDR1 is SGHRS and CDR2 YFSETQ. The CDR3 is 15 amino acids. Trimming pared 4 bases from V and 6 bases from J, leaving 14 bases between.

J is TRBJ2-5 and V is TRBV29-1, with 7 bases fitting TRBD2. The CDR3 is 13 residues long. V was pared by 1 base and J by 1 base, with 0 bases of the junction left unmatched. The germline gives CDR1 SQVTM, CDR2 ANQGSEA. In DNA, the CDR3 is TGCAGCGTTGAAGGGACTAGCCAAGAGACCCAGTACTTC. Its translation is CSVEGTSQETQYF.

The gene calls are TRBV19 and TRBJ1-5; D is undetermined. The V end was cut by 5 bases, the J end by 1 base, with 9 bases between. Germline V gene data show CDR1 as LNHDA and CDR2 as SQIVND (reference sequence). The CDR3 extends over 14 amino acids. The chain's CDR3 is CASSPTPSNQPQHF. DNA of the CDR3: TGTGCCAGTAGTCCAACACCAAGCAATCAGCCCCAGCATTTT.

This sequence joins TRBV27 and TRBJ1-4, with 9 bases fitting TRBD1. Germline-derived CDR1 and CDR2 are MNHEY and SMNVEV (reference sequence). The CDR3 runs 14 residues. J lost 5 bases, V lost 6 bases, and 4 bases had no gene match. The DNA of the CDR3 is TGTGCCAGCAGCACGACAGGGGGGAATGAAAAACTGTTTTTT. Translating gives CASSTTGGNEKLFF.

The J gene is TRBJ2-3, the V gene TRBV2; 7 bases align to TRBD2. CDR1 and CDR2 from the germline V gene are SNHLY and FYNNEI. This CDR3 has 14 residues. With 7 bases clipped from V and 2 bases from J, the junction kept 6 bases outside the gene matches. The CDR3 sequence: CASIRTRSTDTQYF. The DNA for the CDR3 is TGTGCCAGCATAAGGACTAGGTCCACAGATACGCAGTATTTT.

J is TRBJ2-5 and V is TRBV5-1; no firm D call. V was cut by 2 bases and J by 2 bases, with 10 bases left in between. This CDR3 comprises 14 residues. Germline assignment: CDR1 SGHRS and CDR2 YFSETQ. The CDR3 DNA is TGCGCCAGCAGCTTCCTCCCCGGTCAAGAGACCCAGTACTTC. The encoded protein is CASSFLPGQETQYF.

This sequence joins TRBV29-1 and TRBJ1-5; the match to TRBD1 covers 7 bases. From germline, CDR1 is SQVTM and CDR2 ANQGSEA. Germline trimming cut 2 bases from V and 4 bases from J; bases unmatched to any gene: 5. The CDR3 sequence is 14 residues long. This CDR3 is CSVELPGGNQPQHF. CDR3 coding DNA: TGCAGCGTTGAACTCCCAGGGGGAAATCAGCCCCAGCATTTT.

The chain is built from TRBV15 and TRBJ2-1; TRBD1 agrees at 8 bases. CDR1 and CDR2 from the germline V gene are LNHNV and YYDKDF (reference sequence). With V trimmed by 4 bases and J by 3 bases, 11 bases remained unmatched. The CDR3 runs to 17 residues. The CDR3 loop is CATSNGKGTGHYNEQFF. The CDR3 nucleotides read TGTGCCACCAGCAACGGGAAGGGGACAGGACACTACAATGAGCAGTTCTTC.

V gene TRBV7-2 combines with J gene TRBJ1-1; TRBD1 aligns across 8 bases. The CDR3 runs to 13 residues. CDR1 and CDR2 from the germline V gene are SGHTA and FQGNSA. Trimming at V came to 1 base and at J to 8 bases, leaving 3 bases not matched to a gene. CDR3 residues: CASSLVRGREAFF. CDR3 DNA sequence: TGTGCCAGCAGCTTAGTCAGGGGGCGGGAAGCTTTCTTT.

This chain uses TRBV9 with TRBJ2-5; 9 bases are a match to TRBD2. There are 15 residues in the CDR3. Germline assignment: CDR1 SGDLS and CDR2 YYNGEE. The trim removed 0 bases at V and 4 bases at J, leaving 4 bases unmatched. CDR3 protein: CASSVGNSGGETQYF. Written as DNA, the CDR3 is TGTGCCAGCAGCGTAGGAAATAGCGGGGGAGAGACCCAGTACTTC.

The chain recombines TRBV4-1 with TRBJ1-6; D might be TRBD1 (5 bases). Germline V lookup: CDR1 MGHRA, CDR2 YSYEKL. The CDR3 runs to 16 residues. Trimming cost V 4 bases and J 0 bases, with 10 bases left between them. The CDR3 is CASSLGQRSYNSPLHF. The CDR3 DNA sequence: TGCGCCAGCAGCCTAGGACAACGCTCCTATAATTCACCCCTCCACTTT.

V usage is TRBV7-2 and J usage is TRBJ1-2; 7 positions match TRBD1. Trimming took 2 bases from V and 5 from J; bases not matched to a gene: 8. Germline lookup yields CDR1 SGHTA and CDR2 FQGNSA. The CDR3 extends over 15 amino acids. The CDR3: CASSLTAQGGYGYTF. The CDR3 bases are TGTGCCAGCAGCTTAACCGCTCAGGGGGGATATGGCTACACCTTC.

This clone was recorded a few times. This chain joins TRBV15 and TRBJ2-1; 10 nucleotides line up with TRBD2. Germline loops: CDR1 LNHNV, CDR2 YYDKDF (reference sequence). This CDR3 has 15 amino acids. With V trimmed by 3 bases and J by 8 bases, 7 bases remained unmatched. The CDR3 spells CATSRPSGGAYEQFF. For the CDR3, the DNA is TGTGCCACCAGCAGGCCCAGCGGGGGGGCGTATGAGCAGTTCTTC.

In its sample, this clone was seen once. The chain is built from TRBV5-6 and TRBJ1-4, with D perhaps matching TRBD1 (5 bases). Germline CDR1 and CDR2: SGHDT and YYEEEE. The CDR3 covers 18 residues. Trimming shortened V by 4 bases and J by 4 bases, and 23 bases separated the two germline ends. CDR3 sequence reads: CASSPVPRGDGFNEKLFF. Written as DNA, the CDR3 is TGTGCCAGCAGCCCGGTGCCGCGGGGGGACGGCTTTAATGAAAAACTGTTTTTT.